This TCR beta chain was found in a study of OX40 agonist ivuxolimab in advanced cancers. TCRdb keeps only in-frame clones here, not all; method: immunoSEQ multiplex PCR. The sample contains about 98,000 clones, about 85% of which appear only once. CDR3 length: 12 residues. V shed 10 bases, J shed 5 bases, and the junction held 5 bases outside the gene matches. CDR1 is LGHNA and CDR2 is YNFKEQ in the germline V gene. This clone has more than one count but fewer than ten. This TCR was sampled from an adult with an advanced solid tumor such as melanoma, head and neck, liver or kidney cancer. The V gene is TRBV4-2, the J gene TRBJ1-2; 9 bases line up with TRBD1. The sequencing used CD4+ or CD8+ T cells sorted from blood, collected in a trial of the OX40 agonist ivuxolimab. The CDR3 nucleotides are TGTGCCACCTTCGGACAGGGGTATGGCTACACCTTC. Translating it yields CATFGQGYGYTF.